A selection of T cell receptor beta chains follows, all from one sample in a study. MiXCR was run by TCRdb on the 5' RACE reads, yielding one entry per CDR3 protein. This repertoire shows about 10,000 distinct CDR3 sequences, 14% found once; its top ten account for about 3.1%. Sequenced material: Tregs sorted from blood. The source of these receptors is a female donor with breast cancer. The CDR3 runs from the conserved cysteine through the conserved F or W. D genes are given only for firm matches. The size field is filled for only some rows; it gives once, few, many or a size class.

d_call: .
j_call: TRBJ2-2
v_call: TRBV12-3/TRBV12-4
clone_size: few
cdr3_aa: CASRGVGGLDTGELFF
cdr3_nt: TGTGCCAGCAGGGGGGTGGGTGGCCTCGACACCGGGGAGCTGTTTTTT

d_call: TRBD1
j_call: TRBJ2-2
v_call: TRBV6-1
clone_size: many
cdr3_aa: CASRRRRTGDDTGELFF
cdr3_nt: TGTGCCAGCAGACGACGACGGACAGGGGATGACACCGGGGAGCTGTTTTTT

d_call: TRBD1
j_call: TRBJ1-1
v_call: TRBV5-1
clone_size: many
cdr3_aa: CASSKGTGGYTEAFF
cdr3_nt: TGCGCCAGCAGCAAGGGGACAGGGGGCTACACTGAAGCTTTCTTT

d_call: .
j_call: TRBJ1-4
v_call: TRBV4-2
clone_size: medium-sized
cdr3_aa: CASSQVRLNRGEKLFF
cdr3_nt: TGTGCCAGCAGCCAAGTACGGTTAAACCGTGGTGAAAAACTGTTTTTT

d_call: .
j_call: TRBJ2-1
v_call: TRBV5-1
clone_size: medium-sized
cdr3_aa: CASSPRVAAIYEQFF
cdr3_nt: TGCGCCAGCAGCCCACGGGTCGCGGCTATCTATGAGCAGTTCTTC

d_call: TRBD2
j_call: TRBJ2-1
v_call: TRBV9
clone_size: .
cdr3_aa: CASSVGVERGSEQFF
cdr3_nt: TGTGCCAGCAGCGTAGGGGTTGAGCGGGGGTCTGAGCAGTTCTTC

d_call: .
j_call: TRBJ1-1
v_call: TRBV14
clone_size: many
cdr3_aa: CASSQGVNTEAFF
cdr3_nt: TGTGCCAGCAGCCAGGGGGTGAACACTGAAGCTTTCTTT

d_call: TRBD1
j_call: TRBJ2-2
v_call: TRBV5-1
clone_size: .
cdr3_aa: CASNLLGQGVTGELFF
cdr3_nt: TGCGCCAGCAACCTCCTCGGACAGGGTGTAACCGGGGAGCTGTTTTTT

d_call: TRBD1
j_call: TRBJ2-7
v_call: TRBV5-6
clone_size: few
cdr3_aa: CASSLAGQGYGSYEQYF
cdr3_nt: TGTGCCAGCAGCTTGGCGGGACAGGGGTACGGATCCTACGAGCAGTACTTC

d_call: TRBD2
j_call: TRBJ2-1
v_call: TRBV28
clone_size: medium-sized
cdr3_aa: CASSLGLAGGHSSYNEQFF
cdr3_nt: TGTGCCAGCAGTTTGGGACTAGCGGGAGGACATAGCTCCTACAATGAGCAGTTCTTC

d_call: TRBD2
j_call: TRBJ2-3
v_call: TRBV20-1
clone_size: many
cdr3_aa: CSALTSGRSDTQYF
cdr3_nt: TGCAGTGCGCTGACTAGCGGGAGGTCAGATACGCAGTATTTT

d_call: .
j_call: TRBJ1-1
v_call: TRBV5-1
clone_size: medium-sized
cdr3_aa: CASRLGQNTEAFF
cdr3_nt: TGCGCCAGCAGACTCGGACAGAACACTGAAGCTTTCTTT

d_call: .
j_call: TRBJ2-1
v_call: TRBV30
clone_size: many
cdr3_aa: CAWSGGYNEQFF
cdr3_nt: TGTGCCTGGAGCGGCGGGTATAATGAGCAGTTCTTC

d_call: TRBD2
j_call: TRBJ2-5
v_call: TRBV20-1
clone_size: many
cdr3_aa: CSAPRTSGSETQYF
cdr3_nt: TGCAGTGCCCCTAGGACTAGCGGATCAGAGACCCAGTACTTC

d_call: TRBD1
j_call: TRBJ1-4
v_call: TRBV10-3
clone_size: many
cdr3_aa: CAVRGQGDEKLFF
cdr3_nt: TGTGCCGTCAGGGGACAGGGCGATGAAAAACTGTTTTTT

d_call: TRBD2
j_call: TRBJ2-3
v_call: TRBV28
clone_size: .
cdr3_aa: CANSEFYTNTGEEGGTDTQYF
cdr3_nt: TGTGCCAACAGTGAATTTTACACGAACACCGGGGAGGAGGGAGGGACAGATACGCAGTATTTT

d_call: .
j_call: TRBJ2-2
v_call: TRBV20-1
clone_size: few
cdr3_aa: CSARPTGADGELFF
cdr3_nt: TGCAGTGCTAGGCCCACGGGGGCGGACGGGGAGCTGTTTTTT

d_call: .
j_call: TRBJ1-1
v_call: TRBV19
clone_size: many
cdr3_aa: CASRAYGTEAFF
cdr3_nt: TGTGCCAGTAGGGCTTACGGCACTGAAGCTTTCTTT

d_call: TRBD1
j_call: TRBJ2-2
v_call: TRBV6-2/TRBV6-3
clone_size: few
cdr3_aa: CASSFTPHRDRGLSGEPFF
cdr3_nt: TGTGCCAGCAGTTTCACACCCCACCGGGACAGGGGTTTATCCGGGGAGCCGTTTTTT

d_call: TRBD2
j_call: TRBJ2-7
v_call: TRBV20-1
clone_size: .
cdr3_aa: CSADPGTSFYEQYF
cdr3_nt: TGCAGTGCCGACCCCGGGACTAGCTTCTACGAGCAGTACTTC

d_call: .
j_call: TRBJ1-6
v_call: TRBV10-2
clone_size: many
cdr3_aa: CASSLDRVNSPLHF
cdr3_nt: TGCGCCAGCAGTTTGGACAGAGTGAATTCACCCCTCCACTTT

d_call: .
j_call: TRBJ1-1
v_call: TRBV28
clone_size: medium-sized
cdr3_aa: CASKRPIGYTEAFF
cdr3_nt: TGTGCCAGCAAGAGGCCCATTGGATACACTGAAGCTTTCTTT

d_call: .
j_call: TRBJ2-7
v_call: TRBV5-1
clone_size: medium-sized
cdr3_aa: CASSLESPGRISYEQYF
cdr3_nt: TGCGCCAGCAGCTTGGAGTCCCCGGGACGGATCTCCTACGAGCAGTACTTC

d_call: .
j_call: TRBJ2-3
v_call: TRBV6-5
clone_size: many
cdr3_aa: CASSPYRTADTQYF
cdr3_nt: TGTGCCAGCAGCCCATACCGGACAGCAGATACGCAGTATTTT

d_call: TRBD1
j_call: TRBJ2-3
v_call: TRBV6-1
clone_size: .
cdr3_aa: CASSERQGGRTDRQYF
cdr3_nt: TGTGCCAGCAGTGAGCGACAGGGTGGTAGAACAGATAGGCAGTATTTT

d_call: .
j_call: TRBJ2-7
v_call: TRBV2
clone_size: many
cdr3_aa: CASRARGPYEQYF
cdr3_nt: TGTGCCAGCAGGGCCAGGGGACCCTACGAGCAGTACTTC

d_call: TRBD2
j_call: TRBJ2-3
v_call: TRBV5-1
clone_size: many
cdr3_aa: CASSSPGLAGVEGGTDTQYF
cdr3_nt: TGCGCCAGCAGCTCTCCGGGACTAGCGGGAGTCGAAGGCGGCACAGATACGCAGTATTTT

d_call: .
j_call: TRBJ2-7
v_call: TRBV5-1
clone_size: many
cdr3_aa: CASSLGTGQYF
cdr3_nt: TGCGCCAGCAGCTTGGGTACGGGGCAGTACTTC

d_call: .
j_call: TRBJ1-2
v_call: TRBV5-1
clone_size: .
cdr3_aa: CASSSGTPNYGYTF
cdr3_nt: TGCGCCAGCAGCTCCGGAACTCCCAACTATGGCTACACCTTC

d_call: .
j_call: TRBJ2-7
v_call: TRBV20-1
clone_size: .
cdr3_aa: CSARDGGREGEQYF
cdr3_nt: TGCAGTGCTAGAGATGGGGGCAGGGAGGGCGAGCAGTACTTC

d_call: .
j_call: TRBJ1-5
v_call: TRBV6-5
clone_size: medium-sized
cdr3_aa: CASRGEGNQPQHF
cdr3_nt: TGTGCCAGCAGGGGAGAGGGCAATCAGCCCCAGCATTTT

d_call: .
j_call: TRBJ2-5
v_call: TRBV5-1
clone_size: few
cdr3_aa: CASSSPGSQETQYF
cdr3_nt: TGCGCCAGCAGCTCCCCGGGGTCACAAGAGACCCAGTACTTC

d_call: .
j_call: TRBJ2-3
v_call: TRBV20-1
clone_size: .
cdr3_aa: CSAHPPSGSGTDVQYF
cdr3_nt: TGCAGTGCTCACCCCCCGAGCGGGTCGGGCACAGATGTGCAGTATTTT

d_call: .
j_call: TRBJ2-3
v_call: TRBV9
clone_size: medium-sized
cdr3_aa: CASSVAGYHTDTQYF
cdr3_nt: TGTGCCAGCAGCGTAGCAGGATATCACACAGATACGCAGTATTTT

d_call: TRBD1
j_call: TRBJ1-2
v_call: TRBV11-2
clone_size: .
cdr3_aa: CASSSDPSDRARYGYAF
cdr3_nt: TGTGCCAGCAGCTCAGATCCTTCCGACAGGGCCCGCTATGGCTACGCCTTC

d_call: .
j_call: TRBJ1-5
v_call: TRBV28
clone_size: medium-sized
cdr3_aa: CASSSGSYQPQHF
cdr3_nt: TGTGCCAGCAGTTCAGGGTCATATCAGCCCCAGCATTTT

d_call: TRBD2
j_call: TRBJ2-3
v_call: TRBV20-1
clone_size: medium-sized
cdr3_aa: CSARDPGTSGSTTQYF
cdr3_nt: TGCAGTGCTAGAGACCCCGGGACTAGCGGGAGTACGACGCAGTATTTT